This TCR beta chain was profiled in a study of STAT5B mutations in CD4+ large granular lymphocyte leukemia. Overall study findings and caveats: Main leukemic clonotypes were patient-specific, but roughly 23% appeared at low frequency elsewhere. 8/27 top patient clones versus 2/35 control clones were TRBV06-family.

This was a survey-level run. TCRdb's copy holds only in-frame clones and misses some; the assay was immunoSEQ multiplex PCR. The table has more than 30,000 clones, more than 55% seen once. In the case of this clone: Its antigen is unidentified.

V was cut by 5 bases and J by 2 bases, with 7 bases left in between. The CDR3 sequence is 11 residues long. The V gene's germline CDR1 is SQVTM and CDR2 ANQGSEA. The sequence came from a human donor in good health. Sequenced sample: CD4+ T cells from blood buffy coats. The V and J genes are TRBV29-1 and TRBJ2-7; D gene unclear. The CDR3 nucleotides read TGCAGCGTTCGCCAGACCTACGAGCAGTACTTC. As protein: CSVRQTYEQYF.